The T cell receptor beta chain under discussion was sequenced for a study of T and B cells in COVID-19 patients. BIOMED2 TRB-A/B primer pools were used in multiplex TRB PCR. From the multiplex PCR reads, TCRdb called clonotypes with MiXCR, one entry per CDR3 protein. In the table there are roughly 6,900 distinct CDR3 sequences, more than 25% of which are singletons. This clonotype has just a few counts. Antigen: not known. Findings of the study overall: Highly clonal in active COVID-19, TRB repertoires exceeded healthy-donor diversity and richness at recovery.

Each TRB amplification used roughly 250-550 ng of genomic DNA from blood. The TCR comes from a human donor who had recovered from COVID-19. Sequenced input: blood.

CDR3: CASSYPRGQHTIYF. CDR3 DNA sequence: TGTGCCAGCAGCTACCCCCGTGGGCAACACACCATATATTTT. The chain has TRBV11-2 and TRBJ1-3, with no clear D. Per germline, CDR1 SGHAT and CDR2 FQNNGV. The length of the CDR3 is 14 residues. Trimming left V 4 bases short and J 8 bases short, with 15 bases between.